Each of the 8 T cell receptor beta chains below was sequenced from the same sample in a study of T cell changes during pregnancy in multiple sclerosis. Measured with immunoSEQ multiplex PCR; TCRdb has only the in-frame clones, and not every one. The sample has about 70,000 clones, under 95% seen once; the top ten hold roughly 1.5%. The specimen was peripheral blood, collected after pregnancy. The receptors here all came from a female donor with multiple sclerosis, enrolled in a pregnancy study.

This clone was detected only a few times. The chain recombines TRBV29-1 with TRBJ1-1; 9 nucleotides agree with TRBD1. Germline assignment: CDR1 SQVTM and CDR2 ANQGSEA. This CDR3 region has 12 residues. The V and J ends lost 6 bases and 6 bases, in that order; junction bases with no gene match: 5. CDR3 bases: TGCAGCGTGGGACAGGGAAGAGCTGAAGCTTTCTTT. Translated, it gives CSVGQGRAEAFF.

The chain uses TRBV2 and TRBJ2-2; D is ambiguous. CDR1 and CDR2 (germline): SNHLY, FYNNEI. The length of the CDR3 is 16 residues. The V end was cut by 4 bases, the J end by 0 bases, with 12 bases between. The CDR3 region has the DNA TGTGCCAGCAGTGTAACACAAACCACGAACACCGGGGAGCTGTTTTTT. Its protein product is CASSVTQTTNTGELFF.

This rearrangement joins TRBV30 to TRBJ2-7; D is perhaps TRBD1 (5 bases). Germline-derived CDR1 and CDR2 are GTSNPN and SVGIG (reference sequence). The germline V and J ends were trimmed by 1 base and 4 bases, with 8 bases remaining between them. This CDR3 is 12 amino acids long. CDR3 nucleotides: TGTGCCTGGAGTGGGACACCATACGAGCAGTACTTC. This codes for CAWSGTPYEQYF. The whole variable domain, remainder taken from reference TRBV30 and TRBJ2-7, is SQTIHQWPATLVQPVGSPLSLECTVEGTSNPNLYWYRQAAGRGLQLLFYSVGIGQISSEVPQNLSASRPQDRQFILSSKKLLLSDSGFYLCAWSGTPYEQYFGPGTRLTVT.

This clone has a single count. The chain carries TRBV7-8 and TRBJ2-7; weak D call: TRBD1 (5 bases). Germline V CDR1 and CDR2: SGHVS, FQNEAQ. The CDR3 loop spans 12 amino acids. Trimming stripped 4 bases from V and 9 bases from J, with 13 bases between. This CDR3 reads CASSSPGYGQYF. DNA of the CDR3: TGTGCCAGCAGCTCCCCAGGGTATGGGCAGTACTTC.

The V and J genes are TRBV6-1 and TRBJ1-5, with D uncertain. Trimming cost V 5 bases and J 2 bases, with 10 bases left between them. Germline V CDR1 and CDR2: MNHNS, SASEGT. CDR3 length: 14 residues. The CDR3 sequence: CASSPRGGNQPQHF. Here the CDR3 DNA reads TGTGCCAGCAGTCCTCGGGGTGGCAATCAGCCCCAGCATTTT.

V usage is TRBV18 and J usage is TRBJ2-5; TRBD2 aligns across 9 bases. J gave up 4 bases and V 8 bases, and 5 bases lay outside the gene matches. Per the germline V gene, CDR1 is KGHSH and CDR2 is LQKENI. CDR3 length: 13 residues. CDR3 amino acids: CASTLLAGETQYF. Here the CDR3 DNA reads TGTGCCAGCACCCTACTAGCGGGAGAGACCCAGTACTTC.

Remarks on this clone: At one boundary the junction diverges from the germline segment, which might be a read error. The chain recombines TRBV5-1 with TRBJ2-7, with 9 bases that match TRBD2. The CDR3 has 18 residues. CDR1 and CDR2 (germline): SGHRS, YFSETQ. CDR3 sequence (DNA): TGCGCCAGCAGCCCGAATCTCCCGGGACTAGCCAAGCTACGTCCCAGCTTCTTC. Protein product: CASSPNLPGLAKLRPSFF.

V and J are TRBV5-8 and TRBJ1-4; 11 bases match TRBD1. Germline V gene sequence: CDR1 SGHTS, CDR2 YDEGEE. The CDR3 has 15 amino acids. V lost 0 bases, J lost 8 bases, and 3 bases stayed unmatched. CDR3 in amino acids: CASSLGTGGGEKLFF. Written as DNA, the CDR3 is TGTGCCAGCAGCTTGGGGACAGGGGGCGGCGAAAAACTGTTTTTT.